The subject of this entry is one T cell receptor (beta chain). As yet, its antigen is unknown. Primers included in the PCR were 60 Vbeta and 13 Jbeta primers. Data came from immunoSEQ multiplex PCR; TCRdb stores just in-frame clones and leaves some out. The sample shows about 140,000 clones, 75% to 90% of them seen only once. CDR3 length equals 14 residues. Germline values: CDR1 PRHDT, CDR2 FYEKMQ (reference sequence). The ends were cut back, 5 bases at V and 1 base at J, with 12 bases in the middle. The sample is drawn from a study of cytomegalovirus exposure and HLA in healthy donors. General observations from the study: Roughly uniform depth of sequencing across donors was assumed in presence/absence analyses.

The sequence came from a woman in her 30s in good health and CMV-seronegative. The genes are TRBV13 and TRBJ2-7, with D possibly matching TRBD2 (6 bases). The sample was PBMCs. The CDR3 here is CASSPAGQSYEQYF. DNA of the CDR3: TGTGCCAGCAGCCCAGCGGGCCAATCCTACGAGCAGTACTTC.